Following are 19 T cell receptor beta chains from one sample sequenced in a study of radiotherapy plus CTLA-4 blockade in lung cancer. Profiled with immunoSEQ multiplex PCR; TCRdb holds only in-frame clones, not every one. The table records 62,000 or so clones, 79% of them present only once. The sequencing here drew on peripheral blood, taken from a patient treated with radiotherapy plus ipilimumab. The source is a human donor with non-small cell lung cancer who had a complete response to radiotherapy plus ipilimumab.

CDR3 region: CASSPRILGAGTEAFF. CDR3 bases: TGTGCCAGCAGCCCCCGGATCCTGGGGGCCGGCACTGAAGCTTTCTTT. The V gene is TRBV7-2, the J gene TRBJ1-1; TRBD1 might be the D (6 bases). With 5 bases removed from V and 4 bases from J, the gap between germline ends came to 20 bases. Germline V gene sequence: CDR1 SGHTA, CDR2 FQGNSA. The CDR3 totals 16 residues.

The chain links TRBV7-8 to TRBJ1-1, with TRBD1 identical over 8 bases. The CDR3 spans 15 residues. The junction had 6 bases not matched to a gene; V was cut back by 3 bases and J by 3 bases. Germline V gives CDR1 SGHVS, CDR2 FQNEAQ. CDR3 sequence reads: CASSFLRGRDTEAFF. The CDR3 DNA follows: TGTGCCAGCAGCTTCCTCAGGGGGCGCGACACTGAAGCTTTCTTT.

The genes are TRBV7-2 and TRBJ1-1; D remains ambiguous. CDR1 SGHTA and CDR2 FQGNSA come from the germline V gene. The CDR3 spans 13 residues. With 3 bases removed from V and 0 bases from J, the gap between germline ends came to 5 bases. CDR3 amino acids: CASSLGMNTEAFF. DNA for the CDR3: TGTGCCAGCAGCTTGGGCATGAACACTGAAGCTTTCTTT.

The V gene is TRBV10-3, the J gene TRBJ1-2; 8 nucleotides match TRBD1. The germline V gene has CDR1 ENHRY and CDR2 SYGVKD. V dropped 3 bases and J dropped 4; count of bases not matched to a gene: 4. The CDR3 consists of 14 residues. The chain's CDR3 is CAISDTGGSYGYTF. The CDR3 DNA sequence: TGTGCCATCAGTGACACAGGGGGATCCTATGGCTACACCTTC.

V usage is TRBV7-2 and J usage is TRBJ2-3; no clear D gene. V lost 0 bases and J lost 2, with 12 bases in between. Germline CDR1 SGHTA, CDR2 FQGNSA. The CDR3 has 16 amino acids. In DNA, the CDR3 is TGTGCCAGCAGCTTAGCTCTACCCCTTCTCACAGATACGCAGTATTTT. Amino acid sequence: CASSLALPLLTDTQYF.

V is TRBV30 and J is TRBJ2-1; 9 nucleotides line up with TRBD2. Per the germline V gene, CDR1 is GTSNPN and CDR2 is SVGIG (reference sequence). The CDR3 sequence is 15 residues long. The junction had 7 bases not matched to a gene; V was cut back by 0 bases and J by 7 bases. The CDR3 region has the DNA TGTGCCTGGAGTGTACAGAGCGGGAGGAGGAATGAGCAGTTCTTC. Its translation: CAWSVQSGRRNEQFF. The entire variable domain, with the rest obtained from reference TRBV30 and TRBJ2-1, is as follows: SQTIHQWPATLVQPVGSPLSLECTVEGTSNPNLYWYRQAAGRGLQLLFYSVGIGQISSEVPQNLSASRPQDRQFILSSKKLLLSDSGFYLCAWSVQSGRRNEQFFGPGTRLTVL.

The chain has TRBV18 and TRBJ2-7; D gene unclear. CDR3 size: 13 residues. V was clipped by 0 bases and J by 4 bases, with 7 bases between them. Germline V gives CDR1 KGHSH, CDR2 LQKENI. The CDR3 loop is CASSPPDGYEQYF. CDR3 nucleotide sequence: TGTGCCAGCTCACCACCGGACGGGTACGAGCAGTACTTC.

V is TRBV18 and J is TRBJ1-1; D is undetermined. The V gene's germline CDR1 is KGHSH and CDR2 LQKENI. Trimming stripped 1 base from V and 1 base from J, with 10 bases between. The CDR3 runs to 15 residues. The CDR3 here is CASSPRSGENTEAFF. DNA for the CDR3: TGTGCCAGCTCACCACGTAGCGGGGAGAACACTGAAGCTTTCTTT.

The chain joins TRBV7-2 to TRBJ1-5; D might be TRBD1 (5 bases). The V end was cut by 5 bases, the J end by 1 base, with 12 bases between. Germline CDR1 and CDR2: SGHTA and FQGNSA. The CDR3 covers 15 residues. CDR3 region: CASSNGGSSNQPQHF. The DNA for the CDR3 is TGTGCCAGCAGCAATGGGGGGAGCAGCAATCAGCCCCAGCATTTT.

The chain is built from TRBV6-5 and TRBJ2-7; 9 bases map to TRBD2. The CDR3 is 15 amino acids. J gave up 2 bases and V 7 bases, and 9 bases lay outside the gene matches. Germline V gene lookup returns CDR1 MNHEY and CDR2 SVGAGI. This CDR3 is CASTERGGGPYEQYF. As DNA, the CDR3 is TGTGCCAGCACCGAACGCGGGGGGGGGCCCTACGAGCAGTACTTC.

V is TRBV6-5 and J is TRBJ2-1; D uncertain. The V and J ends lost 5 bases and 10 bases respectively, with 9 bases between them. Germline assignment: CDR1 MNHEY and CDR2 SVGAGI. The CDR3 covers 11 residues. The CDR3 loop reads CASSGKWEQFF. The CDR3 DNA reads as TGTGCCAGCAGTGGGAAATGGGAGCAGTTCTTC.

This rearrangement joins TRBV10-1 to TRBJ1-1, with a weak D call TRBD1 (6 bases). The V end was cut by 6 bases, the J end by 6 bases, with 17 bases between. Per germline, CDR1 WNHNN and CDR2 SYGVQD (reference sequence). The CDR3 sequence is 14 residues long. CDR3 DNA sequence: TGCGCCAGCAGCGATACAGGGCGATTGGCTGAAGCTTTCTTT. As protein: CASSDTGRLAEAFF.

The chain employs TRBV30 and TRBJ2-7; D is uncertain. Germline V gene sequence: CDR1 GTSNPN, CDR2 SVGIG (reference sequence). Trimming removed 2 bases at V and 4 bases at J, with 6 bases between. The CDR3 sequence is 11 residues long. The CDR3 region has the DNA TGTGCCTGGAGTAATGTTTACGAGCAGTACTTC. It is translated as CAWSNVYEQYF.

This clone was counted a single time. The V call is TRBV6-1, the J call TRBJ1-4; 8 bases fit TRBD1. Trimming removed 11 bases from V and 5 bases from J; junction bases left unmatched: 10. The CDR3 extends over 14 amino acids. The germline gives CDR1 MNHNS, CDR2 SASEGT. CDR3 sequence: CASYRTGTNEKLFF. CDR3 DNA: TGTGCCTCCTATCGGACAGGGACGAATGAAAAACTGTTTTTT.

The chain recombines TRBV19 with TRBJ2-4; D is uncertain. Trimming left V 4 bases short and J 6 bases short, with 10 bases between. The germline V gene encodes CDR1 LNHDA and CDR2 SQIVND (reference sequence). This CDR3 comprises 13 residues. The CDR3 coding sequence is TGTGCCAGTAGTACTAAGGACGGAAACATTCAGTACTTC. This translates into CASSTKDGNIQYF.

J is TRBJ1-1 and V is TRBV6-6; D remains ambiguous. With 4 bases removed from V and 4 bases from J, the gap between germline ends came to 13 bases. The germline gives CDR1 MNHNY, CDR2 SVGAGI (reference sequence). CDR3 length: 14 residues. CDR3: CASSFDKGTTEAFF. Written as DNA, the CDR3 is TGTGCCAGCAGTTTTGACAAGGGAACCACTGAAGCTTTCTTT.

The rearrangement links TRBV11-2 to TRBJ2-2, with a tentative D call TRBD2 (5 bases). The CDR3 runs 13 residues. Germline lookup yields CDR1 SGHAT and CDR2 FQNNGV. Trimming removed 1 base at V and 6 bases at J, with 6 bases between. CDR3: CASSLAGAGELFF. The CDR3 coding sequence is TGTGCCAGCAGCTTAGCCGGGGCCGGGGAGCTGTTTTTT.

The rearrangement links TRBV9 to TRBJ1-4; possibly TRBD1 for D (6 bases). The CDR3 is made up of 14 amino acids. V was trimmed by 0 bases and J by 7 bases, leaving 10 bases between them. The germline CDR1 and CDR2 sequences are SGDLS and YYNGEE. In nucleotides, the CDR3 is TGTGCCAGCAGCGTAGGTTCAGGGGCTGAAAAACTGTTTTTT. Protein product: CASSVGSGAEKLFF.

The J gene is TRBJ2-1, the V gene TRBV5-4; tentative D call: TRBD1 (5 bases). The CDR3 extends over 12 amino acids. V lost 5 bases, J lost 7 bases, and 10 bases lay in between. CDR1 and CDR2 (germline): SGHNT, YYREEE (reference sequence). The CDR3: CASSSQVNEQFF. CDR3 DNA: TGTGCCAGCAGTTCACAGGTGAATGAGCAGTTCTTC. Using reference TRBV5-4 and TRBJ2-1 for the parts outside the CDR3, the full variable domain is ETGVTQSPTHLIKTRGQQVTLRCSSQSGHNTVSWYQQALGQGPQFIFQYYREEENGRGNFPPRFSGLQFPNYSSELNVNALELDDSALYLCASSSQVNEQFFGPGTRLTVL.